Listed here are 19 T cell receptor beta chains from one sample, sequenced in a study of vaccination effects on CD4 cells after COVID-19. Clones were read by immunoSEQ multiplex PCR, and TCRdb kept only the in-frame ones, dropping some. The sample carries tens of thousands of clones, less than 80% recorded once. Under the ViraFEST assay, PBMC were stimulated with viral peptide pools so that antigen-specific CD4+ T cells expanded. Sequencing was performed afterwards. Once cultured for 9 to 11 days, the cells underwent separation to obtain CD4+ T cells. Either the mRNA-1273 or the BNT162b2 vaccine was given to participants as two doses. These receptors are not linked to any known antigen. The sample was CD4+ T cells from PBMCs cultured with HCoV-OC43 spike peptides, taken after COVID-19 vaccination. Subset meaning: HCoV-OC43 spike overlapping peptide pool stimulation. Receptors were obtained from a human donor who received a COVID-19 vaccine.

The CDR3 loop is CASTRGEKDTQYF. CDR3 DNA: TGTGCCAGCACCCGCGGGGAAAAAGATACGCAGTATTTT. The chain recombines TRBV7-9 with TRBJ2-3; D is possibly TRBD2 (6 bases). There are 13 residues in the CDR3. CDR1 and CDR2 from the germline V gene are SEHNR and FQNEAQ (reference sequence). Trimming left V 7 bases short and J 5 bases short, with 13 bases between.

This CDR3 is CASSRLAGEDTQYF. The CDR3 DNA reads as TGTGCCAGCAGTCGACTAGCGGGGGAAGATACGCAGTATTTT. The chain joins TRBV2 to TRBJ2-3, with 12 bases aligning to TRBD2. V shed 5 bases, J shed 5 bases, and the junction held 2 bases outside the gene matches. There are 14 residues in the CDR3. The germline gives CDR1 SNHLY, CDR2 FYNNEI.

The rearrangement joins TRBV28 to TRBJ1-1; D is undetermined. The ends were cut back, 5 bases at V and 0 bases at J, with 13 bases in the middle. This CDR3 region has 15 residues. Germline CDR1 and CDR2: MDHEN and SYDVKM. The CDR3: CASSIIDRLNTEAFF. DNA for the CDR3: TGTGCCAGCAGTATAATCGACCGACTGAACACTGAAGCTTTCTTT.

The J gene is TRBJ1-2, the V gene TRBV9; 9 nucleotides agree with TRBD1. The J segment lost 7 bases and the V segment lost 5 bases, leaving 18 bases of the junction unmatched. CDR1 and CDR2 from the germline V gene are SGDLS and YYNGEE. CDR3 size: 17 residues. The CDR3 is CASRDGGPDRGSFGYTF. Here the CDR3 DNA reads TGTGCCAGCAGGGACGGTGGACCGGACAGGGGTTCATTTGGCTACACCTTC. Full variable domain (remainder filled in from reference TRBV9 and TRBJ1-2): DSGVTQTPKHLITATGQRVTLRCSPRSGDLSVYWYQQSLDQGLQFLIQYYNGEERAKGNILERFSAQQFPDLHSELNLSSLELGDSALYFCASRDGGPDRGSFGYTFGSGTRLTVV.

The rearrangement uses TRBV24-1 and TRBJ2-3; TRBD1 matches 10 bases. Trimming removed 4 bases from V and 8 bases from J; junction bases left unmatched: 11. Per germline, CDR1 KGHDR and CDR2 SFDVKD. The CDR3 totals 16 residues. This CDR3 is CATSDPRQGAHITQYF. The CDR3 coding sequence is TGTGCCACCAGTGACCCTCGACAGGGGGCTCACATTACGCAGTATTTT.

This chain links TRBV28 with TRBJ2-5; 10 bases fit TRBD1. Germline V gene lookup returns CDR1 MDHEN and CDR2 SYDVKM. CDR3 length: 14 residues. V was clipped by 4 bases and J by 5 bases; unmatched bases: 4. Here the CDR3 reads CASSSTGGQETQYF. The CDR3 bases are TGTGCCAGCAGTTCGACAGGGGGCCAGGAGACCCAGTACTTC.

There are a few counts of this clone. The V gene is TRBV7-8, the J gene TRBJ2-5; D gene uncertain. The CDR3 covers 14 residues. Trimming left V 1 base short and J 5 bases short, with 11 bases between. Germline-derived CDR1 and CDR2 are SGHVS and FQNEAQ. CDR3 coding DNA: TGTGCCAGCAGCTTAGGGGTCCTAACGGAGACCCAGTACTTC. Protein: CASSLGVLTETQYF.

V is TRBV5-1 and J is TRBJ2-5, with D unresolved. CDR1 and CDR2 (germline): SGHRS, YFSETQ. Trimming pared 4 bases from V and 1 base from J, leaving 8 bases between. The CDR3 consists of 13 residues. The CDR3 coding sequence is TGCGCCAGCAGCCCTCTTGGCCAAGAGACCCAGTACTTC. Translated, it gives CASSPLGQETQYF.

The J gene is TRBJ2-7, the V gene TRBV21-1; TRBD1, the D gene given by the table, was not confirmed from the DNA. TRBV21-1 is designated a pseudogene. The CDR3 is 15 amino acids. The CDR3 DNA reads TGTGCCAGCAGCAAGGCGGACAGGGGGTTTTACGAGCAGTACGTC. As protein: CASSKADRGFYEQYV.

The chain links TRBV25-1 to TRBJ2-2; D is possibly TRBD1 or TRBD2 (6 bases each). The V end was cut by 6 bases, the J end by 4 bases, with 9 bases between. Looked up from germline, CDR1 is MGHDK and CDR2 is SYGVNS. The CDR3 length is 13 residues. The CDR3 sequence is CASRRGVTGELFF. CDR3 in DNA: TGTGCCAGCAGGAGGGGGGTCACCGGGGAGCTGTTTTTT.

The rearrangement links TRBV11-2 to TRBJ2-7, with unresolved D. This CDR3 region has 10 residues. CDR1 SGHAT and CDR2 FQNNGV come from the germline V gene. Trimming pared 5 bases from V and 3 bases from J, leaving 2 bases between. The DNA of the CDR3 is TGTGCCAGCAGCAACTACGAGCAGTACGTC. This gives the protein CASSNYEQYV.

The gene calls are TRBV5-1 and TRBJ2-4; D possibly corresponds to TRBD2 (6 bases). CDR1 SGHRS and CDR2 YFSETQ come from the germline V gene. The CDR3 sequence is 14 residues long. V dropped 2 bases and J dropped 2 bases, with 8 bases sitting between them. The CDR3 coding sequence is TGCGCCAGCAGCTTCGGGGGAACCAAAAACATTCAGTACTTC. Its translation: CASSFGGTKNIQYF.

In its sample, this clone was seen once. The rearrangement uses TRBV7-3 and TRBJ2-2; TRBD2 might be the D (6 bases). V was clipped by 0 bases and J by 3 bases, with 14 bases between them. The CDR3 consists of 17 residues. Per the germline V gene, CDR1 is SGHTA and CDR2 is FQGTGA. For the CDR3, the DNA is TGTGCCAGCAGCTTAACCGGACTACCCGGATACACCGGGGAGCTGTTTTTT. Its protein product is CASSLTGLPGYTGELFF.

The V call is TRBV7-3, the J call TRBJ2-1; 8 bases line up with TRBD2. The ends lost 5 bases at V and 10 bases at J; junction bases unmatched: 7. CDR3 length equals 13 residues. Germline V CDR1 and CDR2: SGHTA, FQGTGA. The CDR3 nucleotides read TGTGCCAGCAGCAGCGTACTAGCGGAGGAGCAGTTCTTC. Residues: CASSSVLAEEQFF.

The chain couples TRBV29-1 to TRBJ2-1; a possible D gene is TRBD1 (6 bases). The CDR3 runs to 15 residues. Deletions cut 6 bases from V and 5 bases from J, with 20 bases between. The germline V gene has CDR1 SQVTM and CDR2 ANQGSEA. For the CDR3, the DNA is TGCAGCGTCCTCAGGGGCCCCCCGACCAACAATGAGCAGTTCTTC. It specifies CSVLRGPPTNNEQFF.

J is TRBJ2-1 and V is TRBV27; 12 bases line up with TRBD2. The CDR3 is 17 residues long. V trimming: 6 bases; J trimming: 0 bases; junction bases outside the gene matches: 6. Germline V lookup: CDR1 MNHEY, CDR2 SMNVEV (reference sequence). Here the CDR3 reads CASSRGLAGPSYNEQFF. In DNA, the CDR3 is TGTGCCAGCAGCCGAGGACTAGCGGGGCCCTCCTACAATGAGCAGTTCTTC.

The chain links TRBV2 to TRBJ1-5, with D unclear. Germline CDR1 and CDR2: SNHLY and FYNNEI. CDR3 length: 13 amino acids. The V end lost 7 bases, the J end lost 4 bases, and 11 bases lay between the germline ends. Here the CDR3 reads CASNPDGNQPQHF. The CDR3 bases are TGTGCCAGCAATCCCGATGGAAATCAGCCCCAGCATTTT.

The chain combines TRBV3-1 (or the pseudogene TRBV3-2) with TRBJ1-1; no clear D. The germline CDR1 and CDR2 sequences are LGHDT and YNNKEL (reference sequence). V was trimmed by 4 bases and J by 1 base, leaving 10 bases between them. The CDR3 covers 14 residues. This CDR3 reads CASSLGRQNTEAFF. The CDR3 DNA reads TGTGCCAGCAGCCTAGGTCGGCAGAACACTGAAGCTTTCTTT.

V and J are TRBV4-2 and TRBJ1-6; no firm D call. Germline V lookup: CDR1 LGHNA, CDR2 YNFKEQ. V was trimmed by 1 base and J by 2 bases, leaving 12 bases between them. There are 17 residues in the CDR3. The CDR3 DNA reads as TGTGCCAGCAGCCAAGCAGATGCGGGCCCCTATAATTCACCCCTCCACTTT. Protein product: CASSQADAGPYNSPLHF.